This T cell receptor (beta chain) was found in a study of blood T cell repertoires in COVID-19. Authors' analysis steps: Nucleated cell counts were estimated from reference gene primer amplification. Sequenced by immunoSEQ multiplex PCR; TCRdb stores in-frame clones only, minus some. D and trimming were read from the DNA, whereas the V and J calls and clone size are those reported in that table. Here the sample spans approximately 240,000 clones, over 80% being singletons. This CDR3 is 13 amino acids long. Trimming took off 3 bases at V and 4 bases at J, with 8 bases between the two ends. Categorization into cohorts depended on clinical history that participants reported. Cohort 3 donors were reported recovered after two negative PCRs, clearance, or symptom resolution.

The material sequenced was PBMCs or T cells enriched from blood (not recorded which). The rearrangement uses TRBV12-3 or TRBV12-4 and TRBJ2-3; a weak D match, TRBD1 (6 bases). The sequence came from a young woman who had recovered from COVID-19. The CDR3 nucleotides are TGTGCCAGCAGTTTTTCAGGGGCAGATACGCAGTATTTT. Translation gives CASSFSGADTQYF.